This is a list of T cell receptor beta chains from one sample in a study of T cell repertoires in cytomegalovirus infection. For these TCRs, the target antigens are not known. TCRdb analysed the reads with MiXCR anew, one entry per CDR3 protein. Here the sample spans 830,000 or so distinct CDR3 sequences, 32% being singletons. The starting material was cultured CD8+ T cells from PBMCs, obtained from culture after CMV antigen stimulation. All receptors derive from a human donor in good health (CMV status not recorded). Some clones in this sample may be carry-over from other donors' samples. CDR3s include the opening cysteine and the closing phenylalanine or tryptophan. The order of the fields is J gene, V gene, CDR3 protein.

j_gene: TRBJ2-3
v_gene: TRBV19
CDR3aa: CASSTSGNTDTQYF

j_gene: TRBJ2-1
v_gene: TRBV7-6
CDR3aa: CVSSLGSRSYNEQFF

j_gene: TRBJ2-5
v_gene: TRBV7-6
CDR3aa: CASSLWGARVYQETQYF

j_gene: TRBJ2-1
v_gene: TRBV20-1
CDR3aa: CSAEDGGATYNEQFF

j_gene: TRBJ2-7
v_gene: TRBV5-6
CDR3aa: CASSGRGTMAYEQYF

j_gene: TRBJ2-1
v_gene: TRBV20-1
CDR3aa: CSARPPRSNGQWNEQFF

j_gene: TRBJ2-7
v_gene: TRBV12-3/TRBV12-4
CDR3aa: CASSFSAVVEQYF

j_gene: TRBJ1-2
v_gene: TRBV24-1
CDR3aa: CATSDFRQAGYTF

j_gene: TRBJ1-1
v_gene: TRBV12-3/TRBV12-4
CDR3aa: CASTLGGRRNTEAFF

j_gene: TRBJ2-2
v_gene: TRBV5-4
CDR3aa: CASSLRPGTANTGELFF

j_gene: TRBJ2-2
v_gene: TRBV6-2/TRBV6-3
CDR3aa: CASRDIRDRGPTGELFF

j_gene: TRBJ2-3
v_gene: TRBV3-1
CDR3aa: CASSQDFSGVDTQYF

j_gene: TRBJ1-5
v_gene: TRBV19
CDR3aa: CASNFAGSSNQPQHF

j_gene: TRBJ2-1
v_gene: TRBV7-9
CDR3aa: CASSLVAAKNEQFF

j_gene: TRBJ2-7
v_gene: TRBV6-2/TRBV6-3
CDR3aa: CATARLVDTYEQYF

j_gene: TRBJ2-3
v_gene: TRBV4-1
CDR3aa: CASSQDPWSVGSSDTQYF

j_gene: TRBJ1-2
v_gene: TRBV19
CDR3aa: CASSIFMDGDGYTF

j_gene: TRBJ2-5
v_gene: TRBV10-3
CDR3aa: CAISEGREVRETQYF

j_gene: TRBJ2-1
v_gene: TRBV3-1
CDR3aa: CASTSLARGRSNEQFF

j_gene: TRBJ1-2
v_gene: TRBV14
CDR3aa: CASSQFTGYGYTF

j_gene: TRBJ1-1
v_gene: TRBV6-5
CDR3aa: CASTLTGGLNTEAFF

j_gene: TRBJ2-1
v_gene: TRBV7-6
CDR3aa: CASSLRTGLWNEQFF

j_gene: TRBJ2-1
v_gene: TRBV27
CDR3aa: CATNSPDSPGERYNEQFF

j_gene: TRBJ2-3
v_gene: TRBV19
CDR3aa: CASRGGTSPSTDTQYF

j_gene: TRBJ1-1
v_gene: TRBV20-1
CDR3aa: CSARITRGRGTEAFF

j_gene: TRBJ2-3
v_gene: TRBV27
CDR3aa: CASSSRDRAVTDTQYF

j_gene: TRBJ2-1
v_gene: TRBV15
CDR3aa: CATSSPRLASSEQFF

j_gene: TRBJ1-5
v_gene: TRBV7-9
CDR3aa: CASSLGYGLGQPQHF

j_gene: TRBJ2-4
v_gene: TRBV27
CDR3aa: CASSTIQGRDKNIQYF

j_gene: TRBJ1-2
v_gene: TRBV6-1
CDR3aa: CASSDFGQTNYGYTF

j_gene: TRBJ2-2
v_gene: TRBV7-9
CDR3aa: CASSFNGEESTGELFF

j_gene: TRBJ2-7
v_gene: TRBV5-1
CDR3aa: CASQGQGPYEQYF

j_gene: TRBJ1-6
v_gene: TRBV9
CDR3aa: CASSDGQGYSPLHF

j_gene: TRBJ1-4
v_gene: TRBV27
CDR3aa: CASSSSDGMFF

j_gene: TRBJ2-7
v_gene: TRBV5-5
CDR3aa: CASSLAPGGSYEQYF

j_gene: TRBJ2-3
v_gene: TRBV11-2
CDR3aa: CASFAGLAGAPVTDTQYF

j_gene: TRBJ1-2
v_gene: TRBV7-2
CDR3aa: CASSLEGQGGLGYTF

j_gene: TRBJ1-2
v_gene: TRBV27
CDR3aa: CASSSIRDRGANYGYTF

j_gene: TRBJ1-2
v_gene: TRBV6-1
CDR3aa: CASSEENLDSRLCYTF

j_gene: TRBJ2-3
v_gene: TRBV6-2/TRBV6-3
CDR3aa: CASSYFFGTDTQYF

j_gene: TRBJ1-1
v_gene: TRBV13
CDR3aa: CASSFTGTRAEAFF

j_gene: TRBJ1-6
v_gene: TRBV19
CDR3aa: CASSTGQGNSPLHF

j_gene: TRBJ2-1
v_gene: TRBV7-3
CDR3aa: CASSLQAGSNEQFF

j_gene: TRBJ1-6
v_gene: TRBV6-5
CDR3aa: CASSAGQAINSPLHF

j_gene: TRBJ2-7
v_gene: TRBV6-1
CDR3aa: CASERAETYEQYF

j_gene: TRBJ2-1
v_gene: TRBV23-1
CDR3aa: CASSQRPGGLNEQFF

j_gene: TRBJ2-4
v_gene: TRBV12-3/TRBV12-4
CDR3aa: CASSFTSKDIQYF

j_gene: TRBJ1-1
v_gene: TRBV27
CDR3aa: CATGEGGSLFEAFF

j_gene: TRBJ2-1
v_gene: TRBV19
CDR3aa: CASRARESYNEQFF

j_gene: TRBJ2-1
v_gene: TRBV7-8
CDR3aa: CASSPSSPEQFF

j_gene: TRBJ2-3
v_gene: TRBV5-6
CDR3aa: CASSLYWIGGGTDTQYF

j_gene: TRBJ2-7
v_gene: TRBV7-8
CDR3aa: CASSQPQQRSSYEQYF

j_gene: TRBJ2-3
v_gene: TRBV5-1
CDR3aa: CASSTAGVADTQYF

j_gene: TRBJ1-2
v_gene: TRBV19
CDR3aa: CASTNPRDRVNYGYTF